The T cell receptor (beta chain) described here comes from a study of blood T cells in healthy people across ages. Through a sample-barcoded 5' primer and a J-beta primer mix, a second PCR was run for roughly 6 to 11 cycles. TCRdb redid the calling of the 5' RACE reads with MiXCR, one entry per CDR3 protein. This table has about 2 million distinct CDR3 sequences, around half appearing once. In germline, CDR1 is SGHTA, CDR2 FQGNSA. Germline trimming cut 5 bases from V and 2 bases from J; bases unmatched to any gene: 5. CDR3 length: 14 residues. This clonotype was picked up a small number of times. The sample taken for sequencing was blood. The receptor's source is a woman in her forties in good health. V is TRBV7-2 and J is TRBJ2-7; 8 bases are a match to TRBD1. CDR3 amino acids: CASSLEDRAYEQYF. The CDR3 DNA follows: TGTGCCAGCAGCCTCGAGGACAGGGCCTACGAGCAGTACTTC.